This T cell receptor (beta chain) was recovered during a study of CD8 T cells in ankylosing spondylitis. Between the trimmed V and J ends, which lost 5 bases and 4 bases, there was a span of 11 bases. Germline CDR1 reads SEHNR; CDR2 reads FQNEAQ (reference sequence). This CDR3 comprises 13 residues. Quantitative 5'-RACE was performed with molecular barcodes, and it yielded the TCR beta libraries. One entry per CDR3 protein, called by TCRdb with MiXCR from the 5' RACE reads. Here the sample spans hundreds of thousands of distinct CDR3 sequences, roughly a quarter being singletons. On this clonotype: Antigen: not known.

Study observations and caveats: There was a TCR beta motif, made of eight highly homologous variants, that appeared characteristic of ankylosing spondylitis blood. In synovial fluid and blood from reactive arthritis, some motif variants were previously reported. Matched ankylosing spondylitis synovial fluid reportedly showed significant enrichment of disease-linked clones.

Sequenced sample: blood, either unsorted or a sorted T cell fraction (not recorded which). This chain joins TRBV7-9 and TRBJ2-5; maybe TRBD2 (5 bases). This TCR came from a male donor with ankylosing spondylitis. In DNA form, the CDR3 reads TGTGCCAGCAGCATCCGGACTGGAGAGACCCAGTACTTC. It encodes CASSIRTGETQYF.